The 18 T cell receptor beta chains in this list originate from one sample, sequenced in a study of blood T cells in healthy people across ages. Primed by a sample-barcoded 5' primer and a J-beta primer mix, a second PCR proceeded for about 7 to 11 cycles. TCRdb fed the 5' RACE reads into MiXCR, producing one record per CDR3 protein. The sample comprises approximately 790,000 distinct CDR3 sequences, 55% to 65% of which are singletons, and around 30% rests with the top ten. Material for sequencing was blood. The source is a young man in good health.

The genes are TRBV12-3 or TRBV12-4 and TRBJ2-1, with D perhaps matching TRBD1 or TRBD2 (5 bases each). V lost 6 bases to trimming and J lost 3 bases, with 15 bases between them. This CDR3 contains 15 residues. This CDR3 is CASRYGGAYYNEQFF. The CDR3 bases are TGTGCCAGCAGATATGGGGGAGCCTACTACAATGAGCAGTTCTTC.

V and J are TRBV20-1 and TRBJ1-6; 7 bases match TRBD1. The CDR3 runs to 14 residues. CDR1 is DFQATT and CDR2 is SNEGSKA in the germline V gene (reference sequence). The J segment lost 4 bases and the V segment lost 6 bases, leaving 6 bases of the junction unmatched. This CDR3 is CSADPGQYNSPLHF. CDR3 bases: TGCAGTGCGGACCCGGGACAGTATAATTCACCCCTCCACTTT.

The J gene is TRBJ2-7, the V gene TRBV3-1; possible D gene TRBD2, 6 bases. Germline CDR1 LGHDT, CDR2 YNNKEL (reference sequence). The ends were cut back, 1 base at V and 5 bases at J, with 15 bases in the middle. The CDR3 has 15 amino acids. CDR3 sequence: CASSQGRGLGHEQYF. CDR3 in DNA: TGTGCCAGCAGCCAAGGCCGGGGGTTAGGGCACGAGCAGTACTTC.

The V and J genes are TRBV7-3 and TRBJ2-3; D could derive from TRBD1 or TRBD2 (5 bases each). The CDR3 is 16 amino acids. V lost 6 bases to trimming and J lost 0 bases, with 16 bases between them. Germline values: CDR1 SGHTA, CDR2 FQGTGA. DNA of the CDR3: TGTGCCAGCAGTCTCCCGCTGGGGGAGAGCACAGATACGCAGTATTTT. Amino acids: CASSLPLGESTDTQYF. Full variable domain (missing parts from reference TRBV7-3 and TRBJ2-3): GAGVSQTPSNKVTEKGKYVELRCDPISGHTALYWYRQSLGQGPEFLIYFQGTGAADDSGLPNDRFFAVRPEGSVSTLKIQRTERGDSAVYLCASSLPLGESTDTQYFGPGTRLTVL.

The chain uses TRBV3-1 and TRBJ2-1; 8 nucleotides align to TRBD1. Germline lookup yields CDR1 LGHDT and CDR2 YNNKEL (reference sequence). The CDR3 sequence is 13 residues long. V was pared by 5 bases and J by 6 bases, with 3 bases of the junction left unmatched. The CDR3 here is CASSDTGGNEQFF. CDR3 nucleotides: TGTGCCAGCAGCGATACAGGGGGCAATGAGCAGTTCTTC.

The chain combines TRBV29-1 with TRBJ1-2; a weak D match, TRBD1 (6 bases). Germline V gives CDR1 SQVTM, CDR2 ANQGSEA. V shed 6 bases and J shed 9 bases, with 20 bases lying between them. The CDR3 runs to 13 residues. CDR3 protein: CSVIGSIQGRYTF. CDR3 nucleotides: TGCAGCGTCATTGGCTCTATACAGGGACGCTACACCTTC. The full variable domain, with the rest looked up from reference TRBV29-1 and TRBJ1-2, is SAVISQKPSRDICQRGTSLTIQCQVDSQVTMMFWYRQQPGQSLTLIATANQGSEATYESGFVIDKFPISRPNLTFSTLTVSNMSPEDSSIYLCSVIGSIQGRYTFGSGTRLTVV.

The chain uses TRBV9 and TRBJ2-3; TRBD1 agrees at 9 bases. With V trimmed by 4 bases and J by 4 bases, 13 bases remained unmatched. Germline CDR1 is SGDLS and CDR2 is YYNGEE. The CDR3 is 17 amino acids. The CDR3 sequence is CASSRTGQGSQADTQYF. The CDR3 nucleotides read TGTGCCAGCAGCAGAACAGGACAGGGGAGTCAGGCAGATACGCAGTATTTT.

This chain connects TRBV7-2 to TRBJ2-5; TRBD1 matches 7 bases. The CDR3 runs to 14 residues. After removal of 5 bases from V and 0 bases from J, the junction contained 3 bases not matched to a gene. The germline V gene encodes CDR1 SGHTA and CDR2 FQGNSA. CDR3 loop: CASSRQGNQETQYF. As DNA, the CDR3 is TGTGCCAGCAGCCGACAGGGAAACCAAGAGACCCAGTACTTC.

J is TRBJ2-4 and V is TRBV6-2 or TRBV6-3; D call uncertain. V was trimmed by 4 bases and J by 11 bases, leaving 21 bases between them. The CDR3 is 15 amino acids. Germline V CDR1 and CDR2: MNHEY, SVGEGT. The CDR3 DNA is TGTGCCAGCAGTTCGGATCTCCGGGCCGCGTTGGTTCAGTACTTC. Its protein product is CASSSDLRAALVQYF.

V gene TRBV28 combines with J gene TRBJ2-7; D possibly corresponds to TRBD2 (6 bases). Trimming removed 3 bases at V and 0 bases at J, with 12 bases between. Looked up from germline, CDR1 is MDHEN and CDR2 is SYDVKM. The length of the CDR3 is 15 residues. In DNA, the CDR3 is TGTGCCAGCAGTTTCGACGGGACTGCCTCCTACGAGCAGTACTTC. It yields the protein CASSFDGTASYEQYF.

This clonotype appeared a few times. This chain joins TRBV10-3 and TRBJ2-4; 7 nucleotides match TRBD2. V shed 2 bases, J shed 8 bases, and the junction held 0 bases outside the gene matches. CDR1 and CDR2 from the germline V gene are ENHRY and SYGVKD. The CDR3 spans 12 residues. For the CDR3, the DNA is TGTGCCATCAGTGAGGGGGGGGACATTCAGTACTTC. This translates into CAISEGGDIQYF.

The chain joins TRBV4-2 to TRBJ2-5; tentatively, D is TRBD1 or TRBD2 (5 bases each). Trimming stripped 0 bases from V and 5 bases from J, with 10 bases between. CDR1 is LGHNA, CDR2 YNFKEQ, per germline. The CDR3 has 14 amino acids. The CDR3 sequence: CASSQDQGGETQYF. CDR3 bases: TGTGCCAGCAGCCAAGATCAGGGCGGGGAGACCCAGTACTTC.

The chain couples TRBV7-4 to TRBJ1-5, with TRBD1 as a possible D gene (6 bases). CDR3 size: 19 residues. With 2 bases removed from V and 0 bases from J, the gap between germline ends came to 20 bases. Germline CDR1 is SGHVT and CDR2 is SQSDAQ. CDR3 DNA: TGTGCCAGCAGCTTAAAGTTGGCAGGGGCTGATTATAGCAATCAGCCCCAGCATTTT. Translated, it gives CASSLKLAGADYSNQPQHF. Supplemented by reference TRBV7-4 and TRBJ1-5, the full variable domain reads GAGVSQSPRYKVAKRGRDVALRCDSISGHVTLYWYRQTLGQGSEVLTYSQSDAQRDKSGRPSGRFSAERPERSVSTLKIQRTEQGDSAVYLCASSLKLAGADYSNQPQHFGDGTRLSIL.

In its sample, this clonotype was seen a few times. The V gene is TRBV10-3, the J gene TRBJ2-5; unclear D gene. CDR3 size: 10 residues. Germline V gene lookup returns CDR1 ENHRY and CDR2 SYGVKD. V was shortened by 8 bases and J by 5 bases, with 6 bases between the two germline ends. CDR3 in amino acids: CAIGTETQYF. As DNA, the CDR3 is TGTGCCATCGGAACGGAGACCCAGTACTTC.

This clonotype turned up a few times. This chain joins TRBV3-1 and TRBJ2-3, with D tentatively TRBD1 or TRBD2 (5 bases each). V was pared by 8 bases and J by 0 bases, with 9 bases between. The CDR3 totals 13 residues. Germline values: CDR1 LGHDT, CDR2 YNNKEL (reference sequence). CDR3 sequence (DNA): TGTGCCAGCGGGGACGGAAGCACAGATACGCAGTATTTT. This codes for CASGDGSTDTQYF.

The chain recombines TRBV20-1 with TRBJ2-7; either TRBD1 or TRBD2 may fit D (5 bases each). Germline CDR1 reads DFQATT; CDR2 reads SNEGSKA (reference sequence). This CDR3 is 13 amino acids long. Trimming cost V 1 base and J 2 bases, with 9 bases left between them. As DNA, the CDR3 is TGCAGTGCTAGAGGGGGGAGTACCTACGAGCAGTACTTC. Its protein product is CSARGGSTYEQYF.

This clonotype has just one count. At one of its ends the junction is not consistent with the germline gene, which may arise from a read error. The chain employs TRBV6-1 and TRBJ2-5; D remains unclear. Per the germline V gene, CDR1 is MNHNS and CDR2 is SASEGT. CDR3 length: 15 amino acids. CDR3 sequence: CASSEFSWEQETRYF. The CDR3 nucleotides are TGTGCCAGCAGTGAGTTTAGCTGGGAACAAGAGACCCGGTACTTC.

The chain combines TRBV4-2 with TRBJ2-3, with TRBD1 as a possible D gene (6 bases). Germline CDR1 LGHNA, CDR2 YNFKEQ. The CDR3 runs to 16 residues. The V end was cut by 4 bases, the J end by 2 bases, with 16 bases between. This chain's CDR3 is CASSPRQERATDTQYF. Here the CDR3 DNA reads TGTGCCAGCAGCCCTAGACAGGAGAGGGCCACAGATACGCAGTATTTT.